This TCR beta chain derives from a study of cytomegalovirus exposure and HLA in healthy donors. The PCR used 60 Vbeta and 13 Jbeta primers. Using immunoSEQ multiplex PCR, the repertoire was profiled, and TCRdb retains in-frame clones only, with some absent. The sample yields about 130,000 clones, roughly 80% seen once. Overall study results and limits: Presence/absence analyses treated sequencing depth as roughly uniform across donors. Immune exposure information comprised only CMV serostatus.

Points on this clone: What it binds is unknown.

The source material was PBMCs. This sequence was found in a male donor in good health and CMV-seronegative.

The CDR3 nucleotides are TGCGCCAGCAGCTTGCGCGGGGGGCCGGGAGAGACCCAGTACTTC. The encoded protein is CASSLRGGPGETQYF. The chain carries TRBV5-1 and TRBJ2-5; 8 nucleotides agree with TRBD2. V lost 1 base and J lost 4; bases outside the gene matches: 6. The CDR3 is 15 amino acids. Germline V gene sequence: CDR1 SGHRS, CDR2 YFSETQ.